This T cell receptor beta chain was identified during a study of patients and donors after allogeneic stem cell transplantation. TCRdb reanalysed the RT-PCR reads using MiXCR and keeps one entry per CDR3 protein. The table lists approximately 140,000 distinct CDR3 sequences, about 40% of them singletons, with around half in the top ten. The sample taken for sequencing was blood, either unsorted or a sorted T cell fraction (not recorded which). The sequence was obtained from a human donor who was either an allogeneic HSCT recipient or a stem cell or donor lymphocyte infusion donor (not recorded which). It is not recorded whose cells these are; they may come from a transplant donor.

CDR3 protein: CATNRGVADTQYF. In DNA form, the CDR3 reads TGTGCCACCAACCGCGGGGTCGCAGATACGCAGTATTTT. The rearrangement links TRBV6-4 to TRBJ2-3; D is possibly TRBD2 (6 bases). V dropped 10 bases and J dropped 4 bases, with 15 bases sitting between them. The CDR3 totals 13 residues. CDR1 and CDR2 (germline): MRHNA, SNTAGT.